This T cell receptor (beta chain) is from a study of blood T cell repertoires in COVID-19. Study in general: PBMCs, B-cell-depleted T cells, or T cells were the source of the cDNA or gDNA that made up the material.

Per germline, CDR1 GTSNPN and CDR2 SVGIG (reference sequence). The trim removed 3 bases at V and 8 bases at J, leaving 12 bases unmatched. The CDR3 covers 15 residues. TCRdb's table, derived via immunoSEQ multiplex PCR, lists solely in-frame clones and lacks some. The sample has 63,000 or so clones, 65% to 90% seen once. Sequencing used peripheral blood. The V gene is TRBV30, the J gene TRBJ1-4; TRBD1 aligns across 7 bases. The TCR sequence derives from a man aged 80 or over with active COVID-19. CDR3 DNA: TGTGCCTGGAGCGACGACAGGGCCAAGGAAGAAAAACTGTTTTTT. This encodes CAWSDDRAKEEKLFF.